This T cell receptor (beta chain) was sequenced in a study of shared clonotypes between healthy human individuals. Concerning this clone itself: Its cognate antigen is unknown. The sample has other DNA sequences that encode this CDR3 too.

Sequencing was performed with immunoSEQ multiplex PCR; in TCRdb, only in-frame clones are kept and a portion is missing. The sample holds millions of clones; around nine tenths are singletons and the top ten take roughly 0.15%. The study, taken as a whole, reports: Among a handful of donors, about 5% of naive CD4 clonotypes were found in common. Sampling was confined to blood; repertoires within tissues likely differ.

This CDR3 spans 12 amino acids. The germline V gene has CDR1 MNHEY and CDR2 SVGAGI. V lost 6 bases, J lost 1 base, and 3 bases lay in between. Sequencing was carried out using naive CD4+ T cells sorted from blood. Described subset: CD45RA+ positively selected. The TCR was taken from a man between 18 and 35 years old in good health. The rearrangement uses TRBV6-5 and TRBJ1-4; no reliable D call. The CDR3 loop reads CASSRTNEKLFF. The CDR3 bases are TGTGCCAGCAGCAGAACTAATGAAAAACTGTTTTTT.